This TCR beta chain was retrieved from a study of CD8 T cells in ankylosing spondylitis. Notes on the study in general: Seven to nine highly homologous variants made up a TCR beta motif that seemed to typify ankylosing spondylitis blood.

CDR3 length equals 13 residues. V gave up 1 base and J gave up 5 bases, with 9 bases separating them. Germline lookup yields CDR1 SGHDT and CDR2 YYEEEE. Quantitative barcoded 5'-RACE was used to prepare TCR beta libraries. A single record per CDR3 protein comes from TCRdb applying MiXCR to the 5' RACE reads. The table includes some 700,000 distinct CDR3 sequences, under 20% detected once. This clonotype was detected a few times. Antigen: not known. The clonotype was recovered from a male donor with ankylosing spondylitis. This chain joins TRBV5-6 and TRBJ1-1, with a weak D call TRBD1 (5 bases). The specimen was blood, either unsorted or a sorted T cell fraction (not recorded which). CDR3 coding DNA: TGTGCCAGCAGCTTGCCCCAGGGTACTGAAGCTTTCTTT. It translates to CASSLPQGTEAFF.